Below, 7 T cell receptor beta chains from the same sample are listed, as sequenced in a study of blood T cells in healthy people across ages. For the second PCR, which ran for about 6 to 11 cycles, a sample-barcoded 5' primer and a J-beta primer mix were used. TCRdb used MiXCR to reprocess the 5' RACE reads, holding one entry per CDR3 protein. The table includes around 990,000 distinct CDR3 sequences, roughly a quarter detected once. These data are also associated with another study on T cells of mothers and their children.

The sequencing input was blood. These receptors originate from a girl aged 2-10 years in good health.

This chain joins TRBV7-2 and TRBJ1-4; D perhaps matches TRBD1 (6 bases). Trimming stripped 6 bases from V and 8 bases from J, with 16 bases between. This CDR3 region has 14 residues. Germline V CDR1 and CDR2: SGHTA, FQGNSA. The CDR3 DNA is TGTGCCAGCAGAAGACAGGTGGTTAACGAAAAACTGTTTTTT. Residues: CASRRQVVNEKLFF.

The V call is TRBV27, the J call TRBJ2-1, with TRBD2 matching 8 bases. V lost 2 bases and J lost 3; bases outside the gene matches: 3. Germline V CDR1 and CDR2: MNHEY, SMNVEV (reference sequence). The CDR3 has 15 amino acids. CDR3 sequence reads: CASSLITSGYNEQFF. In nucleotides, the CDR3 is TGTGCCAGCAGTTTAATAACTAGCGGCTACAATGAGCAGTTCTTC.

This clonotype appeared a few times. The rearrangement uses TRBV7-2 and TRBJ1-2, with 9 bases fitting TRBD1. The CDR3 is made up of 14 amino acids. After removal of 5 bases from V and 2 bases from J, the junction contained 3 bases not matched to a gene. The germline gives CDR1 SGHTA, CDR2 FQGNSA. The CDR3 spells CASSRTGANYGYTF. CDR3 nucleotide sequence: TGTGCCAGCAGCCGGACAGGGGCCAACTATGGCTACACCTTC.

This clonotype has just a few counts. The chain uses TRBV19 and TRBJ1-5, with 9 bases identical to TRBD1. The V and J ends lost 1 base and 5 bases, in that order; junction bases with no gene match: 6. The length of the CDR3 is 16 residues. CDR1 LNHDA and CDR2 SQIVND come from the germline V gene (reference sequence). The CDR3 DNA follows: TGTGCCAGTAGTATAGGTCGAACAGGGGGCGATCAGCCCCAGCATTTT. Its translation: CASSIGRTGGDQPQHF.

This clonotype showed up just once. CDR3 DNA: TGCGCCAGCAGCTCACTCGAACCGAACACTGAAGCTTTCTTT. Protein product: CASSSLEPNTEAFF. The rearrangement joins TRBV5-1 to TRBJ1-1; D unclear. The CDR3 loop spans 14 amino acids. Germline V gene data show CDR1 as SGHRS and CDR2 as YFSETQ. V was shortened by 3 bases and J by 1 base, with 10 bases between the two germline ends.

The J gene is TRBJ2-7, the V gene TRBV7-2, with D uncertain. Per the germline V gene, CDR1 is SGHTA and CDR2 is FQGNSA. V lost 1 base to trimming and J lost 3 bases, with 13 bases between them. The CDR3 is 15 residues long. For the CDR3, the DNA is TGTGCCAGCAGCTTAGATCCAGCTGCAAACTACGAGCAGTACTTC. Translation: CASSLDPAANYEQYF.

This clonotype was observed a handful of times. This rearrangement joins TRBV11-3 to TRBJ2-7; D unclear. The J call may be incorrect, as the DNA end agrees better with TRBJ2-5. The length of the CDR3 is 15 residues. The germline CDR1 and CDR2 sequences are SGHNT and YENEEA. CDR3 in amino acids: CASSLDSNYQETQYF. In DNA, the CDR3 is TGTGCCAGCAGCTTAGATTCGAACTATCAAGAGACCCAGTACTTC.